This is a list of T cell receptor beta chains from one sample in a study of blood T cell repertoires in COVID-19. Profiling relied on immunoSEQ multiplex PCR, and the TCRdb table lists in-frame clones only, not all of them. Counted here are about 100,000 clones, around 90% occurring once; the ten biggest clones make up about 6%. The sample taken for sequencing was peripheral blood. Receptor source: a woman aged 60-70 years with acute or convalescent COVID-19. Each CDR3 is given with its conserved first and last residue. Each record gives: D gene, V gene, clone size, CDR3 length, J gene, CDR3 DNA, CDR3 protein. D genes are given only for firm matches. Clone size is not always given. Where it is, it says once, few, many or a class for expanded clones.

TRBD1	TRBV5-4	NA	16	TRBJ1-2	TGTGCCAGCAGCTCACCCTCTCCAGGGGGCAGCTATGGCTACACCTTC	CASSSPSPGGSYGYTF
NA	TRBV15	NA	15	TRBJ2-7	TGTGCCACCAGCAGAGATCTCGGGAGTAGCTACGAGCAGTACTTC	CATSRDLGSSYEQYF
TRBD2	TRBV5-1	NA	13	TRBJ2-3	TGCGCCAGCCGAGCGGGATCGGTAGATACGCAGTATTTT	CASRAGSVDTQYF
TRBD2	TRBV18	NA	15	TRBJ2-5	TGTGCCAGCTCAACGGGAGGAGCCTCCCAAGAGACCCAGTACTTC	CASSTGGASQETQYF
TRBD2	TRBV6-1	NA	14	TRBJ2-5	TGTGCCAGCAGTGAAAATTGGGGGGGGGAGACCCAGTACTTC	CASSENWGGETQYF
TRBD1	TRBV10-3	NA	14	TRBJ1-1	TGTGCCATCAGGTTACAGGGGGCAAGCTCTGAAGCTTTCTTT	CAIRLQGASSEAFF
NA	TRBV5-4	NA	15	TRBJ1-4	TGTGCCAGCAGCTTGGCCGGGGTACCTAATGAAAAACTGTTTTTT	CASSLAGVPNEKLFF
NA	TRBV3-1/TRBV3-2	NA	11	TRBJ2-7	TGTGCCAGCAGCCAAGGGCACGAGCAGTACTTC	CASSQGHEQYF
NA	TRBV30	NA	12	TRBJ1-1	TGTGCCTGGAGCAGAGGGAGGGCTGAAGCTTTCTTT	CAWSRGRAEAFF
NA	TRBV30	NA	13	TRBJ2-7	TGTGCCTGGAGTGTAGCGGGCTCCTACGAGCAGTACTTC	CAWSVAGSYEQYF
NA	TRBV7-3	NA	14	TRBJ2-3	TGTGCCAGCAGCCTAGGGGCCAGCACAGATACGCAGTATTTT	CASSLGASTDTQYF
NA	TRBV6-5	NA	12	TRBJ2-5	TGTGCCAGCAGGGACCCGGGGGAGACCCAGTACTTC	CASRDPGETQYF
NA	TRBV30	NA	12	TRBJ2-1	TGTGCCTGGAACCTGGGGGGGCATGAGCAGTTCTTC	CAWNLGGHEQFF
NA	TRBV7-9	once	12	TRBJ2-5	TGTGCCAGCAGCTTGGAGGTGGAGACCCAGTACTTC	CASSLEVETQYF
NA	TRBV3-1/TRBV3-2	NA	15	TRBJ1-6	TGTGCCAGCAGCCAAACAGGAGCCTATAATTCACCCCTCCACTTT	CASSQTGAYNSPLHF
TRBD2	TRBV7-3	NA	16	TRBJ2-1	TGTGCCAGCAGTCCGCCGGGACTAGGGTCCTACAATGAGCAGTTCTTC	CASSPPGLGSYNEQFF
NA	TRBV24-1	NA	14	TRBJ2-3	TGTGCCACCAGTGACTCCCGACAGACAGATACGCAGTATTTT	CATSDSRQTDTQYF
NA	TRBV20-1	NA	13	TRBJ2-1	TGCAGTGCTAGTAGGAGGACTAACAATGAGCAGTTCTTC	CSASRRTNNEQFF
NA	TRBV19	NA	13	TRBJ2-5	TGTGCCAGTAGCCAGGGGAACCAAGAGACCCAGTACTTC	CASSQGNQETQYF
TRBD1	TRBV10-3	NA	16	TRBJ2-1	TGTGCCATCAGTGATGAGGCGACAGGGGTCCGCGGGGAGCAGTTCTTC	CAISDEATGVRGEQFF
NA	TRBV9	NA	15	TRBJ2-1	TGTGCCAGCAGCCCCGGGGAGTCCCTAGTCAATGAGCAGTTCTTC	CASSPGESLVNEQFF
NA	TRBV27	NA	18	TRBJ2-7	TGTGCCAGCAGTTTATATCCCCGCGAGAAACGAAGCTCCTACGAGCAGTACTTC	CASSLYPREKRSSYEQYF
TRBD1	TRBV11-1	NA	14	TRBJ1-5	TGTGCCAGCAGCCGAGGGGGGACAGGTCAGCCCCAGCATTTT	CASSRGGTGQPQHF
TRBD1	TRBV6-1	NA	15	TRBJ2-5	TGTGCCAGCAGTGAACTGACAGGGACGGTCGAGACCCAGTACTTC	CASSELTGTVETQYF
NA	TRBV24-1	NA	18	TRBJ2-3	TGTGCCACCAGTGATACCTCAAGAACCTATGGGGCCACAGATACGCAGTATTTT	CATSDTSRTYGATDTQYF
TRBD1	TRBV7-3	NA	14	TRBJ1-2	TGTGCCAGCAGCTTCGACAGGGATGGCTATGGCTACACCTTC	CASSFDRDGYGYTF
TRBD1	TRBV2	NA	15	TRBJ1-1	TGTGCCAGCAGTAAAGATCAGGGGGCGGACACTGAAGCTTTCTTT	CASSKDQGADTEAFF
TRBD2	TRBV7-9	NA	15	TRBJ2-1	TGTGCCAGCAGCTTAACAGCGGGAGGAAACAATGAGCAGTTCTTC	CASSLTAGGNNEQFF
TRBD1	TRBV6-5	NA	14	TRBJ2-1	TGTGCCAGCCAACCCCCGGGACAGAATAATGAGCAGTTCTTC	CASQPPGQNNEQFF
TRBD1	TRBV2	NA	13	TRBJ1-5	TGTGCCAGCAGCGAGGGACAGAATCAGCCCCAGCATTTT	CASSEGQNQPQHF
NA	TRBV2	NA	14	TRBJ1-2	TGTGCCAGCACCGAGCCTTGGAGGGGCAGAGGCTACACCTTC	CASTEPWRGRGYTF
TRBD2	TRBV7-9	NA	15	TRBJ2-2	TGTGCCACCTCATCATTCGGGAGGAAGACCGGGGAGCTGTTTTTT	CATSSFGRKTGELFF
NA	TRBV20-1	NA	11	TRBJ1-1	TGCAGTGCCACAATGAACACTGAAGCTTTCTTT	CSATMNTEAFF
NA	TRBV9	NA	14	TRBJ1-4	TGTGCCAGCAGCGGGGGGGACTTGTATGAAAAACTGTTTTTT	CASSGGDLYEKLFF
NA	TRBV5-1	NA	15	TRBJ2-2	TGCGCCAGCAGCTCTGGACTACCGAACACCGGGGAGCTGTTTTTT	CASSSGLPNTGELFF
NA	TRBV30	NA	14	TRBJ1-1	TGTGCCTGGAGTGTACTTGGGGCGAACACTGAAGCTTTCTTT	CAWSVLGANTEAFF
NA	TRBV7-9	NA	13	TRBJ1-1	TGTGCCAGCAGCTCCGACAAGAACACTGAAGCTTTCTTT	CASSSDKNTEAFF
NA	TRBV21-1	NA	15	TRBJ2-1	TGTGCCACAGGACAGTCAGAGAGGGGTTACAATGAGCAGTTCTTC	CATGQSERGYNEQFF
NA	TRBV19	NA	13	TRBJ1-1	TGTGCCAGTACCCGGGATGGGTTCACTGAAGCTTTCTTT	CASTRDGFTEAFF
NA	TRBV5-1	NA	12	TRBJ2-2	TGCGCCAGCAGTTCCAATGCCGGGGAGCTGTTTTTT	CASSSNAGELFF
NA	TRBV11-1	few	13	TRBJ1-1	TGTGCCAGCGGGGTTCGGGAGAACACTGAAGCTTTCTTT	CASGVRENTEAFF
NA	TRBV27	few	16	TRBJ2-7	TGTGCCAGCAGCGCGTCCCGGGGAGACTGGTCCTACGAGCAGTACTTC	CASSASRGDWSYEQYF
TRBD2	TRBV27	NA	18	TRBJ2-2	TGTGCCAGCAGTTTACTGACTAGCGGGAGGACAGGCACCGGGGAGCTGTTTTTT	CASSLLTSGRTGTGELFF
NA	TRBV19	NA	15	TRBJ1-2	TGTGCCAGTAGTATTCCAGGTTCCCTGAACTATGGCTACACCTTC	CASSIPGSLNYGYTF
TRBD1	TRBV19	NA	16	TRBJ1-4	TGTGCCAGTAGTTTCGGACAGGGGGGCCTTAATGAAAAACTGTTTTTT	CASSFGQGGLNEKLFF
NA	TRBV19	few	14	TRBJ1-1	TGTGCCAGTAGTATCCCCCAGGCAAACACTGAAGCTTTCTTT	CASSIPQANTEAFF